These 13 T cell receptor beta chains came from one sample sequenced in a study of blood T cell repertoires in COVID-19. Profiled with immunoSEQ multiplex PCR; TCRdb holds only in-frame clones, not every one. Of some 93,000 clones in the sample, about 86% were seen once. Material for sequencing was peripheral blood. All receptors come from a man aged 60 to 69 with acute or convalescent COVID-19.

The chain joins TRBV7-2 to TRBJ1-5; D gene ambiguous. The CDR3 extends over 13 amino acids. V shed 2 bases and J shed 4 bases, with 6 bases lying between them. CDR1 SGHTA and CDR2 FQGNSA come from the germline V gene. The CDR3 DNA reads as TGTGCCAGCAGCTTACGAGGGAATCAGCCCCAGCATTTT. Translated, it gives CASSLRGNQPQHF.

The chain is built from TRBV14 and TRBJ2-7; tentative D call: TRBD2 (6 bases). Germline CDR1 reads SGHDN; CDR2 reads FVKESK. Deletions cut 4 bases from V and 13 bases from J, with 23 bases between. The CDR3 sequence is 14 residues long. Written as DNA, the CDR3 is TGTGCCAGCAGCCCCGACAGTCGCGGGGAGACCCTTTACTTC. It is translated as CASSPDSRGETLYF.

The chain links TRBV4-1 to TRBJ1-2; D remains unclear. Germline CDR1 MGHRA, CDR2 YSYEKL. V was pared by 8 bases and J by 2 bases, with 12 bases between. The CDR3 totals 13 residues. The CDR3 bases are TGCGCCAGCCGGGGAGTTTCAAACTATGGCTACACCTTC. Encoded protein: CASRGVSNYGYTF.

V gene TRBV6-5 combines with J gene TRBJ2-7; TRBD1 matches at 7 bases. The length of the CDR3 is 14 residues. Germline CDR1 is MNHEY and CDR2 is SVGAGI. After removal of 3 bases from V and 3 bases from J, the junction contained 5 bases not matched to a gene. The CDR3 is CASSYTGANYEQYF. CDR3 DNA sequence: TGTGCCAGCAGTTATACAGGGGCCAACTACGAGCAGTACTTC.

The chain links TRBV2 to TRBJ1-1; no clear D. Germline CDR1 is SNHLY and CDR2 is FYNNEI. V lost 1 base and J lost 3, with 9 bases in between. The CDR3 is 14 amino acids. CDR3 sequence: CASSEGWRDTEAFF. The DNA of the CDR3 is TGTGCCAGCAGTGAAGGCTGGCGGGACACTGAAGCTTTCTTT.

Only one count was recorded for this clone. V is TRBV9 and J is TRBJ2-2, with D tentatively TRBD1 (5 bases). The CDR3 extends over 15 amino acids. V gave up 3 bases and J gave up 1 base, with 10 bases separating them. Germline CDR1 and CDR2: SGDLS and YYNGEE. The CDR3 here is CASSARTGNTGELFF. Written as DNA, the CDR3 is TGTGCCAGCAGCGCCCGTACAGGGAACACCGGGGAGCTGTTTTTT.

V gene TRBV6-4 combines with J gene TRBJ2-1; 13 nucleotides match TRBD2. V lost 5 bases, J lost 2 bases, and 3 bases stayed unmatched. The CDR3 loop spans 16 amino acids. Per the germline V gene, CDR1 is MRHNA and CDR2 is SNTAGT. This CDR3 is CASSTSGGAAYNEQFF. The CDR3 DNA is TGTGCCAGCAGTACTAGCGGGGGGGCCGCCTACAATGAGCAGTTCTTC.

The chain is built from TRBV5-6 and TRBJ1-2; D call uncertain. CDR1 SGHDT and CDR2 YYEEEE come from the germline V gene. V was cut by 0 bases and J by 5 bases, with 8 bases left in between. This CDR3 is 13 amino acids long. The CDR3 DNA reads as TGTGCCAGCAGCTTGGAACGGCGGTATGGCTACACCTTC. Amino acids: CASSLERRYGYTF.

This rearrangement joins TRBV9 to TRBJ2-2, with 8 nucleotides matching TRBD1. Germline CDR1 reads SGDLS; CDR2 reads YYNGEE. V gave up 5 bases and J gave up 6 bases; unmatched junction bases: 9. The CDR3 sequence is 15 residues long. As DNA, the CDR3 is TGTGCCAGCAGTCCAACCGGGACAGGTGCCGGGGAGCTGTTTTTT. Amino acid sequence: CASSPTGTGAGELFF. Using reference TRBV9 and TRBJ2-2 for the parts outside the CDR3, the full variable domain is DSGVTQTPKHLITATGQRVTLRCSPRSGDLSVYWYQQSLDQGLQFLIQYYNGEERAKGNILERFSAQQFPDLHSELNLSSLELGDSALYFCASSPTGTGAGELFFGEGSRLTVL.

CDR3 in DNA: TGTGCCTGGAGTCTGGACAGGGTATTTTTCGGGGAGCTGTTTTTT. Translating gives CAWSLDRVFFGELFF. This sequence joins TRBV30 and TRBJ2-2; 8 bases fit TRBD1. The CDR3 runs to 15 residues. Germline trimming cut 2 bases from V and 7 bases from J; bases unmatched to any gene: 9. Germline CDR1 and CDR2: GTSNPN and SVGIG (reference sequence).

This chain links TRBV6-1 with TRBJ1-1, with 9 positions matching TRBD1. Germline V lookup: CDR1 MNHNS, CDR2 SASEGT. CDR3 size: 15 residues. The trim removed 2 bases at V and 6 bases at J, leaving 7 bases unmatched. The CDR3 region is CASSESSQGASEAFF. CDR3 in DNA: TGTGCCAGCAGTGAATCCTCACAGGGGGCCTCTGAAGCTTTCTTT.

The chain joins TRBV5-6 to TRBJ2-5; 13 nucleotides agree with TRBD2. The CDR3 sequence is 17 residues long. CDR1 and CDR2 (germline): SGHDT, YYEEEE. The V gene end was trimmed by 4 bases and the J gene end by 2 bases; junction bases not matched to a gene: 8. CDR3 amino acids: CASSTGLAGRGQETQYF. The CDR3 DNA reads TGTGCCAGCAGCACGGGACTAGCGGGAAGGGGGCAAGAGACCCAGTACTTC.

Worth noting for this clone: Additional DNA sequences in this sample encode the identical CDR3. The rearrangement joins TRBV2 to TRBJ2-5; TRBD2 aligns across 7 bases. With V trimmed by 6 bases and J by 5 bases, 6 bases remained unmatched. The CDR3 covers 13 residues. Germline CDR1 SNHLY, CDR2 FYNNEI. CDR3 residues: CASSRGGQETQYF. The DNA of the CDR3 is TGTGCCAGCAGCCGGGGAGGGCAGGAGACCCAGTACTTC.